This TCR beta chain appears in the sequencing data of a study of human T cells and chemical hapten exposure. MiXCR was run by TCRdb on the RACE reads, yielding one entry per CDR3 protein. The sample lists roughly 100,000 distinct CDR3 sequences; around 35% were seen once. This CDR3 is 14 amino acids long. Germline values: CDR1 MNHEY, CDR2 SVGAGI. V lost 5 bases, J lost 5 bases, and 10 bases lay in between. Time point specified: patch test 3, about 24 weeks after DPC sensitization. Treatment noted: therapeutic diphenylcyclopropenone sensitization with weekly scalp DPC. Extraction of total RNA was performed on unfractionated whole blood.

J is TRBJ1-6 and V is TRBV6-5; D gene uncertain. This receptor was identified in a man aged 35 to 55 with alopecia areata. Some clones in this sample may be carry-over from other donors' samples. Sequencing used whole blood, obtained in connection with sensitization to the hapten diphenylcyclopropenone (DPC). The DNA of the CDR3 is TGTGCCAGCAGTCGCCGGCAGAATAATTCACCCCTCCACTTT. This codes for CASSRRQNNSPLHF.